The source of this T cell receptor beta chain is a study of shared clonotypes between healthy human individuals. In regard to this clone: Antigen unknown.

Germline V gene sequence: CDR1 MNHNS, CDR2 SASEGT. The CDR3 extends over 14 amino acids. V lost 10 bases, J lost 1 base, and 8 bases stayed unmatched. General study findings and limits: Naive subsets generally exceeded memory subsets in estimated richness.

The repertoire was sequenced with immunoSEQ multiplex PCR; TCRdb's copy has only in-frame clones and lacks some. The sample records about 1,500,000 clones, 96% being singletons. The chain combines TRBV6-1 with TRBJ1-2; 8 nucleotides align to TRBD1. This receptor was taken from a man aged 25 to 40 in good health. The specimen was naive CD4+ T cells sorted from blood. Subset of the sample: CD45RA+ positively selected. The CDR3 coding sequence is TGTGCCACCGCGGGACAGGCGGTTAACTATGGCTACACCTTC. Its protein product is CATAGQAVNYGYTF.